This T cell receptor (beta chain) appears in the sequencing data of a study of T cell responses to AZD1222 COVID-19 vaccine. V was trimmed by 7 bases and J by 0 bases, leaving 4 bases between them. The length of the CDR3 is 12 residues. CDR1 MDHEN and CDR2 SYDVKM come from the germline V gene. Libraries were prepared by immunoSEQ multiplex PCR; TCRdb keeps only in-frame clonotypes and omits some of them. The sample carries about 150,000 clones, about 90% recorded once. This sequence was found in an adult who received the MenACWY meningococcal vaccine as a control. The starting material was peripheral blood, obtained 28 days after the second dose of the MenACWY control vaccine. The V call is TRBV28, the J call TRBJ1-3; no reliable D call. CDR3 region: CASTDSGNTIYF. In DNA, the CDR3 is TGTGCCAGCACTGACTCTGGAAACACCATATATTTT.